The rows below give T cell receptor beta chains drawn from one sample of a study of response to subunit inactivated influenza vaccine. TCRdb re-called the RT-PCR reads with MiXCR, one entry per CDR3 protein. Here the sample spans fewer than 400,000 distinct CDR3 sequences, just over 20% being singletons. The sample here was PBMCs from blood, taken about 20 months after vaccination. These receptors were obtained from a man aged 50-75 years who received an inactivated influenza vaccine. Each CDR3 is given with its conserved first and last residue. A D gene is named only where the DNA matches it firmly. Size is stated for part of the rows, as once, few or many counts, or as a class when the clone is expanded.

TRBJ2-1 | - | TRBV29-1 | many | TGCAGCGTTGATGGGGTCTCGACCTACAATGAGCAGTTCTTC | CSVDGVSTYNEQFF
TRBJ2-2 | - | TRBV5-1 | - | TGCGCCAGCAGCATTTCACAGGGACCCTCAGGAGTCGCCGGGGAGCTGTTTTTT | CASSISQGPSGVAGELFF
TRBJ2-7 | - | TRBV4-1 | - | TGCGCCAGCCCCCGGGTGGGACGGGGGATATACGAGCAGTACTTC | CASPRVGRGIYEQYF
TRBJ2-7 | TRBD1 | TRBV24-1 | - | TGTGCCACCAGTGATTCAAGACAGGGAAACTACGAGCAGTACTTC | CATSDSRQGNYEQYF
TRBJ2-1 | - | TRBV6-5 | - | TGTGCCAGCAGTCACGGTGGCAGCTACAATGAGCAGTTCTTC | CASSHGGSYNEQFF
TRBJ2-7 | - | TRBV28 | - | TGTGCCAGCAGTCCGCGGGACGGGCTGATCTACGAGCAGTACTTC | CASSPRDGLIYEQYF
TRBJ2-3 | - | TRBV5-1 | - | TGCGCCAGCAGCTTCAGAGGGAGTCCGATAGGGCTCACAGATACGCAGTATTTT | CASSFRGSPIGLTDTQYF
TRBJ1-5 | - | TRBV7-6 | - | TGTGCCAGCAGCTTAGGATGGGGAGGAAGCAATCAGCCCCAGCATTTT | CASSLGWGGSNQPQHF
TRBJ2-1 | TRBD1 | TRBV4-1 | - | TGCGCCAGCAGAACACCGGGACAGGGGCGGGATGAGCAGTTCTTC | CASRTPGQGRDEQFF
TRBJ1-4 | TRBD1 | TRBV4-2 | - | TGTGCCAGCAGCCAGCCGGGACAGGGGCCTGAAAAACTGTTTTTT | CASSQPGQGPEKLFF
TRBJ2-7 | TRBD1 | TRBV4-2 | - | TGTGCCAGCAGCCGGGAACGGACAGGATCCTACTACGAGCAGTACTTC | CASSRERTGSYYEQYF
TRBJ2-3 | TRBD2 | TRBV5-4 | many | TGTGCCAGCAGCCTCGGGACTAGCGTTGATACGCAGTATTTT | CASSLGTSVDTQYF
TRBJ2-7 | TRBD2 | TRBV19 | few | TGTGCCAGTAGTCCGGGACTAGCGGGAGGGGGTCTCTACGAGCAGTACTTC | CASSPGLAGGGLYEQYF
TRBJ2-2 | TRBD2 | TRBV12-3/TRBV12-4 | - | TGTGCCAGCAGTTTAAGGGACGTTCTAGCGGGAGGATTTGGGGCCTGGAACACCGGGGAGCTGTTTTTT | CASSLRDVLAGGFGAWNTGELFF
TRBJ1-4 | - | TRBV15 | few | TGTGCCACCAGCAGAGATCTAACTGAAAAACTGTTTTTT | CATSRDLTEKLFF
TRBJ2-5 | TRBD2 | TRBV7-8 | - | TGTGCCAGCAGCTCCCCGGGCCCCGGACTAGTACACGAGACCCAGTACTTC | CASSSPGPGLVHETQYF
TRBJ1-1 | TRBD1 | TRBV20-1 | few | TGCAGTGCTAGAGTACCCGGGACAGGGGGGAACACTGAAGCTTTCTTT | CSARVPGTGGNTEAFF
TRBJ2-7 | - | TRBV5-1 | few | TGCGCCAGCAGCTTGGAAGGTAGCGGCTACGAGCAGTACTTC | CASSLEGSGYEQYF
TRBJ1-5 | TRBD1 | TRBV20-1 | many | TGCAGTGCTAGAGATATCGACAGGGGAAGCAATCAGCCCCAGCATTTT | CSARDIDRGSNQPQHF
TRBJ1-5 | - | TRBV4-1 | few | TGCGCCAGCAGCCAAGATGGGCAGGTGAGTCAGCCCCAGCATTTT | CASSQDGQVSQPQHF
TRBJ1-4 | - | TRBV20-1 | few | TGCAGTGCTAGAGGGCACCATAATGAAAAACTGTTTTTT | CSARGHHNEKLFF
TRBJ2-2 | TRBD2 | TRBV5-1 | - | TGCGCCAGCAAGGCGGGAGTTAACACCGGGGAGCTGTTTTTT | CASKAGVNTGELFF
TRBJ1-1 | - | TRBV7-2 | few | TGTGCCAGCAGCTGGCTCGGCGGCAGGGAGGGTGGCACTGAAGCTTTCTTT | CASSWLGGREGGTEAFF
TRBJ1-5 | - | TRBV6-2/TRBV6-3 | - | TGTGCCAGCAGATCGGAATACAATCAGCCCCAGCATTTT | CASRSEYNQPQHF